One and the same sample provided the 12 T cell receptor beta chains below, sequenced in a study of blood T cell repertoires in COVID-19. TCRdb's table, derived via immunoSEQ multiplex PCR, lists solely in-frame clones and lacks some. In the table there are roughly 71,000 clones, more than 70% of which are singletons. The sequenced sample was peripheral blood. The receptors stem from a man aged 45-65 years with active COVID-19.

CDR3: CASSFIGQGNEQYF. The DNA for the CDR3 is TGTGCCAGCAGCTTCATCGGACAGGGTAACGAGCAGTACTTC. The rearrangement joins TRBV7-2 to TRBJ2-7; 8 nucleotides agree with TRBD1. The trim removed 3 bases at V and 5 bases at J, leaving 6 bases unmatched. The CDR3 sequence is 14 residues long. Germline values: CDR1 SGHTA, CDR2 FQGNSA.

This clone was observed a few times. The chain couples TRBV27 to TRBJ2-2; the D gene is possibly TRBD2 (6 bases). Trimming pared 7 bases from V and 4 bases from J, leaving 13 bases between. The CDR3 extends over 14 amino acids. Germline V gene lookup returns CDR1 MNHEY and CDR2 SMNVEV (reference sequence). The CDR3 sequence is CASMKRVSTGELFF. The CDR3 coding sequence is TGTGCCAGCATGAAGCGGGTTAGCACCGGGGAGCTGTTTTTT.

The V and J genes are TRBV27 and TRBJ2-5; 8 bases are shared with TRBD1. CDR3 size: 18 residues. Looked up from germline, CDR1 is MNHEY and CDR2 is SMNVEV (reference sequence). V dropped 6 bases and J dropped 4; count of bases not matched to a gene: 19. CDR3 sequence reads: CASSSRRGLNFDRETQYF. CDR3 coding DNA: TGTGCCAGCAGCTCCCGCAGGGGGCTTAATTTTGATCGAGAGACCCAGTACTTC.

The CDR3 bases are TGTGCCAGCTCACCACAGGACAGGGATTCACCCCTCCACTTT. It is translated as CASSPQDRDSPLHF. The chain is built from TRBV18 and TRBJ1-6; 8 bases are shared with TRBD1. Unmatched junction bases numbered 1, after V lost 1 base and J lost 8 bases. The germline V gene has CDR1 KGHSH and CDR2 LQKENI. The CDR3 is 14 amino acids.

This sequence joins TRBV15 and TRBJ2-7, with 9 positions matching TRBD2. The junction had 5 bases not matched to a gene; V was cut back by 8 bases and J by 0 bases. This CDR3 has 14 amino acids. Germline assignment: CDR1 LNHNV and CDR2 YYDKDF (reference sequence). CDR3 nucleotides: TGTGCCACCGGAAGCGGGGGGAGCTCCTACGAGCAGTACTTC. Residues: CATGSGGSSYEQYF.

The CDR3 nucleotides are TGTGCCAGCAGCCCCAACCCACGGGGGAACACCGGGGAGCTGTTTTTT. It is translated as CASSPNPRGNTGELFF. The chain employs TRBV9 and TRBJ2-2, with D maybe TRBD2 (5 bases). V gave up 4 bases and J gave up 1 base, with 14 bases separating them. CDR1 is SGDLS, CDR2 YYNGEE, per germline. This CDR3 has 16 residues.

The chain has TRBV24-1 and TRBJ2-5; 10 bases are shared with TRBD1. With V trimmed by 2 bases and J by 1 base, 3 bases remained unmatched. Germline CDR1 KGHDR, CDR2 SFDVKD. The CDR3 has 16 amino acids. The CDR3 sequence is CATSDSRTGGQETQYF. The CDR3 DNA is TGTGCCACCAGTGATTCGCGGACAGGGGGCCAAGAGACCCAGTACTTC.

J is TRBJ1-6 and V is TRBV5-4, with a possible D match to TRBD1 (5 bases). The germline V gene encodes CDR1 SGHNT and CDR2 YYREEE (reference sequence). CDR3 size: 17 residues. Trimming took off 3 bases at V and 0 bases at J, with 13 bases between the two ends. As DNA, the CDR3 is TGTGCCAGCAGCTCCAGGGCAGGTGACTCCTATAATTCACCCCTCCACTTT. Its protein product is CASSSRAGDSYNSPLHF.

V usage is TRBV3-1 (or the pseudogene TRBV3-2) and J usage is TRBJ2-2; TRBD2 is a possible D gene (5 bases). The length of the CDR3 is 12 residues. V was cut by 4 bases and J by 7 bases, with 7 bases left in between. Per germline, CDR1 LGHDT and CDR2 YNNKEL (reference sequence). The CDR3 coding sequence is TGTGCCAGCAGCCCCGGGGTCGGGGAGCTGTTTTTT. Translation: CASSPGVGELFF.

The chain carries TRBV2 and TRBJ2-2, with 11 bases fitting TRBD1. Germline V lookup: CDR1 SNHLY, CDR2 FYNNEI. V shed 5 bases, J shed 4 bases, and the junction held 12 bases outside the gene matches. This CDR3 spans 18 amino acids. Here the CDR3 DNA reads TGTGCCAGCAGTCGATCCTCACGGGGACAGGGGGGCACCGGGGAGCTGTTTTTT. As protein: CASSRSSRGQGGTGELFF.

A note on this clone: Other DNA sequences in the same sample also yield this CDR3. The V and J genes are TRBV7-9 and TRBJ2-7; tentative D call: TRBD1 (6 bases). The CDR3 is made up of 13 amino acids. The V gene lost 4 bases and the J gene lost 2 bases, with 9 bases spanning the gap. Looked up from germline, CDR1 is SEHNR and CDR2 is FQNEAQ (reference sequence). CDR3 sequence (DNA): TGTGCCAGCAGCTCAGGGACACCCTACGAGCAGTACTTC. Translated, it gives CASSSGTPYEQYF.

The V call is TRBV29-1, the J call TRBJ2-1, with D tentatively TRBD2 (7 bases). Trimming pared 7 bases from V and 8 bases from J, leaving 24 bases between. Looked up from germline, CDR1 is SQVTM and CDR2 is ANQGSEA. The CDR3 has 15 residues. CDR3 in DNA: TGCAGCGCCATAGGGGGGGATCTAAGAGTCGATGAGCAGTTCTTC. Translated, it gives CSAIGGDLRVDEQFF.